Included here is one T cell receptor beta chain sequence, with context. What it recognizes is unknown. This specimen comes from a study of T cell repertoires in cytomegalovirus infection. Study findings and constraints: The cumulative frequency of public TCR beta families distinguished individuals who carried CMV together with the relevant HLA.

The V and J ends lost 1 base and 3 bases, in that order; junction bases with no gene match: 6. Germline CDR1 is SGHAT and CDR2 is FQNNGV. The CDR3 sequence is 16 residues long. Each CDR3 protein is one row after TCRdb ran MiXCR on the reads. The repertoire holds about a million distinct CDR3 sequences, with approximately 32% as singletons. The sequenced sample was cultured CD8+ T cells from PBMCs, obtained from culture after CMV antigen stimulation. The TCR originated in a human donor in good health (CMV status not recorded). Some clones in this sample may be carry-over from other donors' samples. The rearrangement links TRBV11-2 to TRBJ2-4; 7 nucleotides match TRBD2. The CDR3 DNA sequence: TGTGCCAGCAGCTTAGGGACTAGTAAGGTCAAAAACATTCAGTACTTC. Protein sequence: CASSLGTSKVKNIQYF. Looking up the rest from reference TRBV11-2 and TRBJ2-4 gives the full variable domain: EAGVAQSPRYKIIEKRQSVAFWCNPISGHATLYWYQQILGQGPKLLIQFQNNGVVDDSQLPKDRFSAERLKGVDSTLKIQPAKLEDSAVYLCASSLGTSKVKNIQYFGAGTRLSVL.